This note documents a single T cell receptor beta chain sequence. The specificity of this receptor is unknown. Base qualities are not recorded, but no much larger clone differs from it by a single base. This sample is drawn from a study of T cells in tuberculosis (dated by TCRdb to the late 2010s). For the study in its entirety: To characterize T cells specific for the mycobacterial lipid antigen glucose monomycolate (GMM), the study used CD1B tetramers together with high-throughput TCR immunosequencing. A South African clinical cohort compared IGRA-negative adolescents, IGRA-positive adolescents with latent tuberculosis and adults with active tuberculosis, some 10 per group.

At study entry, adolescents were screened for latent tuberculosis infection using a tuberculin skin test and the QuantiFERON-TB GOLD In-Tube IGRA. Immunosequencing was performed on unsorted cryopreserved PBMC and covered around 100,000 T cells per clinical donor on average. Eleven high schools in the Worcester region of the Western Cape, South Africa, served as enrollment sites for adolescents aged 12 to 18 years. Around 10 adolescents infected with M. tuberculosis and about 10 uninfected adolescents were chosen and matched for age and sex. Adolescent PBMC were isolated from freshly drawn heparinized blood by density centrifugation and cryopreserved. Findings and caveats that apply to the study as a whole: Smaller mean NN-distances to GMM-specific TCRs were observed in active tuberculosis TCR-alpha repertoires than in IGRA-negative controls, suggesting clonal expansion of GMM-specific TCRs. Shorter CDR3-alpha lengths in active tuberculosis patients partly drove the smaller NN-distances, and the TCR-beta difference was not statistically significant. Clinical samples were selected based on which cryopreserved specimens were available, and the active tuberculosis cases were adults whereas the controls were adolescents. With the diverse GMM-specific repertoire as input, a classifier achieved around 90% accuracy (AUROC about 0.9), whereas GEM motif frequencies as input gave roughly 70% accuracy.

CDR1 and CDR2 are drawn from the germline V gene: SNHLY, FYNNEI. V gives up 3 bases and J gives up 1 base, and the segment between their germline ends measures 6 bases. The CDR3 runs 13 amino acids, cysteine and phenylalanine included. Only CDR3 DNA remains: 39 bases, in frame from the first base. The immunoSEQ multiplex PCR assay was used to generate TCR libraries, with TCR-beta and/or TCR-alpha/delta assays applied to each sample. Amplified TCR libraries were sequenced on the Illumina high-throughput platform. The study's own analysis went as follows. Clustering and dimensionality reduction relied on pairwise TCRdist distances among GMM-specific receptors from T cells that were either sorted ex vivo or expanded in vitro. Each clinical repertoire received a mean NN-distance score, defined as the average TCRdist to the nearest 10% of tetramer-positive reference sequences. GEM TCR motif frequency was computed as the fraction of unique TCRs matching known GEM sequences by V/J usage and CDR3 length. Linear discriminant analysis with leave-one-out cross-validation, implemented in scikit-learn, was used to classify active tuberculosis. This is the immuneACCESS table as TCRdb keeps it, with only in-frame sequences that have V and J called. A part of the clones is gone; compared with another copy, unresolved V genes explain less than half, and the rest is unexplained. V, J and clone size are taken as reported in that table, and D and trimming were inferred from the DNA itself. The sample has about 33,000 clones on record, about 90% of them singletons. In total, the top ten clones hold about 7.8% of the sample.

Recombination joined TRBV2 with TRBJ1-2, with no reliable assignment of the D segment. The TCR sequence derives from a donor aged 10-29 years with latent tuberculosis or without tuberculosis infection. Some clones in this sample may be carry-over from other donors' samples. Specimen: PBMCs. This receptor has the CDR3 CASSDPYNYGYTF. The sequenced DNA is TGTGCCAGCAGTGACCCTTATAACTATGGCTACACCTTC.